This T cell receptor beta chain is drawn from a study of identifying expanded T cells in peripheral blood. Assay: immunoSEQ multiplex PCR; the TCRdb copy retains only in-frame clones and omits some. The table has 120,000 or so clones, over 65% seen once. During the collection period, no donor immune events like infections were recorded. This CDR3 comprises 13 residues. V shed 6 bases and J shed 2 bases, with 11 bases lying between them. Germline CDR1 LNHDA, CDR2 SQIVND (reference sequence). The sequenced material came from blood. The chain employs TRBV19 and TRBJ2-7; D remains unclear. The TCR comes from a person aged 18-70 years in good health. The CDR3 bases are TGTGCCAGTAGCCTTACCCCCACCTACGAGCAGTACTTC. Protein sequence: CASSLTPTYEQYF.